This TCR beta chain was identified in a study of blood T cell repertoires in COVID-19. About the study: From the United States, Italy and Spain came samples of acute and convalescent COVID-19.

In the source study's methods: Researchers report that nucleated cell counts were estimated from reference gene primer amplification. TCRdb's copy holds only in-frame clones and misses some; the assay was immunoSEQ multiplex PCR. From that table come the V and J calls and clone size; the DNA was used to work out D and trimming. This sample has 75,000 to 95,000 clones, with about 90% found just once. V was shortened by 4 bases and J by 7 bases, with 11 bases between the two germline ends. The germline gives CDR1 LGHDT, CDR2 YNNKEL (reference sequence). The CDR3 contains 13 residues. Input material: peripheral blood. J is TRBJ1-5 and V is TRBV3-1 (or the pseudogene TRBV3-2); maybe TRBD1 (5 bases). The clonotype was recovered from a man between 45 and 60 years old with active COVID-19. Here the CDR3 DNA reads TGTGCCAGCAGCCGCCTCGGGGGACAGCCCCAGCATTTT. It specifies CASSRLGGQPQHF.